This T cell receptor beta chain was identified during a study of blood T cell repertoires in COVID-19. In the study overall: COVID-19 samples collected from the United States, Italy and Spain covered acute and convalescent phases.

TCRdb's table, derived via immunoSEQ multiplex PCR, lists solely in-frame clones and lacks some. The table includes 70,000 to 90,000 clones, 86% detected once. Looked up from germline, CDR1 is ENHRY and CDR2 is SYGVKD. This CDR3 contains 15 residues. Losses at the gene ends were 5 bases for V and 2 bases for J; bases not matched to a gene: 4. The sequenced material came from peripheral blood. This chain connects TRBV10-3 to TRBJ2-1; 9 bases map to TRBD2. The receptor was isolated from a man aged 50 or older with active COVID-19. CDR3 in amino acids: CAISPSGDPYNEQFF. The DNA of the CDR3 is TGTGCCATCAGTCCTAGCGGGGACCCCTACAATGAGCAGTTCTTC.